This TCR beta chain was observed in a study of T cells in localized non-small cell lung cancer. On this clone itself: Its antigen is undetermined.

The CDR3 is made up of 11 amino acids. Between the trimmed V and J ends, which lost 5 bases and 4 bases, there was a span of 5 bases. CDR1 is MRHNA, CDR2 SNTAGT, per germline. The method was immunoSEQ multiplex PCR; TCRdb's version includes in-frame clones alone and lacks a portion of them. The repertoire holds 3,200 or so clones, with about 31% as singletons. Findings and caveats of the study: As only one tumor region underwent sequencing, heterogeneity remains possible. Uninvolved adjacent lung had the highest recorded T cell clonality, with tumor below it. Median detection of top 100 tumor clones in adjacent lung was 57 clones.

J is TRBJ1-2 and V is TRBV6-4; D remains unclear. This receptor was identified in a man between 35 and 75 years old with stage III lung adenocarcinoma. Sample: lung tumor tissue, taken before any cancer treatment. Written as DNA, the CDR3 is TGTGCCAGCAGTTACGGCTATGGCTACACCTTC. Translated, it gives CASSYGYGYTF.